This entry lists 8 T cell receptor beta chains sequenced from one sample in a study of shared clonotypes between healthy human individuals. Naive CD8 cells were CD45RO-negative, positively selected for CCR7, excluding terminally differentiated effector memory CD45RA+ cells. TCRdb's copy holds only in-frame clones and misses some; the assay was immunoSEQ multiplex PCR. Of around 620,000 clones listed, approximately 95% are singletons. The sequencing sample was made of naive CD8+ T cells sorted from blood. The receptors come from a woman in her thirties in good health.

The chain is built from TRBV7-6 and TRBJ2-1; D is uncertain. Germline CDR1 SGHVS, CDR2 FNYEAQ. Trimming pared 1 base from V and 0 bases from J, leaving 13 bases between. The CDR3 is 17 residues long. The CDR3 loop is CASSLDRTGRSYNEQFF. The CDR3 nucleotides are TGTGCCAGCAGCTTAGACAGAACGGGTCGCTCCTACAATGAGCAGTTCTTC.

Comment on this clone: A read error may produce the germline difference seen at one junction end. V is TRBV4-1 and J is TRBJ2-1; TRBD2 aligns across 8 bases. The CDR3 extends over 14 amino acids. Germline V CDR1 and CDR2: MGHRA, YSYEKL. CDR3 region: CVSSLGLDGNEQFF. As DNA, the CDR3 is TGCGTCAGCAGCCTGGGACTAGATGGGAATGAGCAGTTCTTC.

V is TRBV28 and J is TRBJ2-2, with D tentatively TRBD2 (7 bases). The CDR3 spans 15 residues. Germline V gene data show CDR1 as MDHEN and CDR2 as SYDVKM. The V end lost 5 bases, the J end lost 4 bases, and 14 bases lay between the germline ends. As DNA, the CDR3 is TGTGCCAGCAGTGGCTCGGGGGGCCCCACCGGGGAGCTGTTTTTT. Encoded protein: CASSGSGGPTGELFF.

V usage is TRBV11-1 and J usage is TRBJ2-2, with D unclear. The CDR3 is 13 amino acids. Trimming pared 5 bases from V and 1 base from J, leaving 5 bases between. The germline gives CDR1 SGHAT, CDR2 FQDESV (reference sequence). The DNA of the CDR3 is TGTGCCAGCAGCGGCCGGAACACCGGGGAGCTGTTTTTT. This sequence encodes CASSGRNTGELFF.

This chain links TRBV7-9 with TRBJ1-1; D not certain. The V end lost 1 base, the J end lost 3 bases, and 6 bases lay between the germline ends. The germline V gene encodes CDR1 SEHNR and CDR2 FQNEAQ (reference sequence). The length of the CDR3 is 13 residues. This CDR3 reads CASSLGPYTEAFF. CDR3 DNA: TGTGCCAGCAGCTTAGGGCCGTACACTGAAGCTTTCTTT.

The chain is built from TRBV19 and TRBJ1-5; a weak D match, TRBD1 (6 bases). V was cut by 6 bases and J by 5 bases, with 11 bases left in between. The CDR3 consists of 13 residues. The V gene's germline CDR1 is LNHDA and CDR2 SQIVND (reference sequence). The CDR3 here is CASSGGGDQPQHF. The CDR3 DNA is TGTGCCAGTAGCGGAGGGGGGGATCAGCCCCAGCATTTT.

The V gene is TRBV30, the J gene TRBJ2-7; 9 bases align to TRBD1. The germline gives CDR1 GTSNPN, CDR2 SVGIG (reference sequence). After removal of 5 bases from V and 2 bases from J, the junction contained 4 bases not matched to a gene. The CDR3 runs to 13 residues. CDR3 nucleotide sequence: TGTGCCTGGGCGACAGGGGGACCCTACGAGCAGTACTTC. Translated, it gives CAWATGGPYEQYF.

The V and J genes are TRBV5-6 and TRBJ2-7, with 7 bases fitting TRBD2. Germline CDR1 SGHDT, CDR2 YYEEEE. CDR3 size: 14 residues. The trim removed 2 bases at V and 3 bases at J, leaving 5 bases unmatched. The DNA for the CDR3 is TGTGCCAGCAGCTTCAGCGGGAAACACTACGAGCAGTACTTC. Its translation: CASSFSGKHYEQYF.